This TCR beta chain comes out of a study of regulatory T cells in long-lasting Graves disease. As to time point: newly diagnosed GD, antithyroid drugs for less than 3 months. RNA extracted from PBMCs served as the sequencing template. The table lists this clonotype with many counts. Building the TCR beta libraries relied on iRepertoire HTBI primers, and CDR3 regions underwent Arm-PCR. TCRdb analysed the multiplex PCR reads with MiXCR anew, one entry per CDR3 protein. This table holds 500,000 or so distinct CDR3 sequences, around 13% found once. These data are also associated with another study on T cells in Graves' hyperthyroidism and ophthalmopathy.

The receptor was isolated from a woman in her forties or fifties with Graves disease. The input for sequencing was peripheral blood mononuclear cells (PBMCs), taken at new diagnosis, from a patient treated with antithyroid drugs.

CDR3 DNA sequence: TGCGCCAGCAGCCGGGGGCATAACTACGAGCAGTACTTC. It is translated as CASSRGHNYEQYF. The chain recombines TRBV5-1 with TRBJ2-7; D may be TRBD1 or TRBD2 (6 bases each). The germline gives CDR1 SGHRS, CDR2 YFSETQ. CDR3 size: 13 residues. V gave up 4 bases and J gave up 3 bases, with 11 bases separating them.